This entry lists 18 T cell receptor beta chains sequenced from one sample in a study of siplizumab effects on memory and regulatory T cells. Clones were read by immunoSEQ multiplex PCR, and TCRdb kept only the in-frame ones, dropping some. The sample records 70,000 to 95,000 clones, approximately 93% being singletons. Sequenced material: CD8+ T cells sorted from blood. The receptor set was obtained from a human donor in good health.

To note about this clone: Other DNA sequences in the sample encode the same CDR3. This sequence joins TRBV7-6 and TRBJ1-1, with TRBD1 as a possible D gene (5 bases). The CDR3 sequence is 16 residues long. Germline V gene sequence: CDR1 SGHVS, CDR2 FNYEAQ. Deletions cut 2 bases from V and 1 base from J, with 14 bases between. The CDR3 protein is CASSLIEGPGNTEAFF. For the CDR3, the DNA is TGTGCCAGCAGCTTAATTGAGGGGCCCGGGAACACTGAAGCTTTCTTT.

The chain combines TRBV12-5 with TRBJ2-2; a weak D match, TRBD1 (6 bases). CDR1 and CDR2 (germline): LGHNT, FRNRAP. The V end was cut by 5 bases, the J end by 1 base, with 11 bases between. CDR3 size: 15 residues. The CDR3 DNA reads TGTGCTAGTGGTCCCGTGACAGGGAACACCGGGGAGCTGTTTTTT. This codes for CASGPVTGNTGELFF.

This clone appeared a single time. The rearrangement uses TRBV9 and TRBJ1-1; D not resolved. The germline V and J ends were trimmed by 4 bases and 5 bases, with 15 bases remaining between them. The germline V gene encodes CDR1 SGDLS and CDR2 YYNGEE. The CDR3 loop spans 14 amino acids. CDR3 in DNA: TGTGCCAGCAGCTATAGTGCGGTAGATACTGAAGCTTTCTTT. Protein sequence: CASSYSAVDTEAFF.

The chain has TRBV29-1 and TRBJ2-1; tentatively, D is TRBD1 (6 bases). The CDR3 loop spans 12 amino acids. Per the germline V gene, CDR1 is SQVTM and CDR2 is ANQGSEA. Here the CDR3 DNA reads TGCAGTTCCGGGACAATCTACAATGAGCAGTTCTTC. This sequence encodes CSSGTIYNEQFF.

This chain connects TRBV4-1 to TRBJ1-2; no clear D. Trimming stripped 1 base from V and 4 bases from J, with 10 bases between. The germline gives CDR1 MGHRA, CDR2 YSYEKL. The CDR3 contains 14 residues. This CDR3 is CASSQALSGYGYTF. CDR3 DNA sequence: TGCGCCAGCAGCCAAGCGTTGTCCGGCTATGGCTACACCTTC.

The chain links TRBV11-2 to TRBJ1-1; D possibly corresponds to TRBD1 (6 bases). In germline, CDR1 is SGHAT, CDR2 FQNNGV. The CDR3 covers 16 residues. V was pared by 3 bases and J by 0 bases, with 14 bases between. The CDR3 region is CASSFFSGGLNTEAFF. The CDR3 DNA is TGTGCCAGCAGCTTCTTCTCCGGGGGGCTGAACACTGAAGCTTTCTTT.

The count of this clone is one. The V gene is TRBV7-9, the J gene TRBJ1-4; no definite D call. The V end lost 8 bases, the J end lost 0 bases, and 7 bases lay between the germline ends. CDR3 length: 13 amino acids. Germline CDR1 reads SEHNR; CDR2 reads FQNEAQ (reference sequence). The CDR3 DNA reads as TGTGCCAGCGCCGGAGCAACTAATGAAAAACTGTTTTTT. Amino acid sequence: CASAGATNEKLFF.

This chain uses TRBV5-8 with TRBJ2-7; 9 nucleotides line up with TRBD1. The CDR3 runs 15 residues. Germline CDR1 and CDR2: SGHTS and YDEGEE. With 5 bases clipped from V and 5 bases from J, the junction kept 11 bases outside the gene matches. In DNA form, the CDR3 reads TGTGCCAGCAGAGCCGTTGGGACAGGGTACGACGAGCAGTACTTC. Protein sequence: CASRAVGTGYDEQYF.

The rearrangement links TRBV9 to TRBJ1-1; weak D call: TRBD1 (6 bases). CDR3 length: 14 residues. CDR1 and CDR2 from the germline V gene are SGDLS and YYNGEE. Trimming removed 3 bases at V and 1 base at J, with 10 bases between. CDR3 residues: CASSEGGTNTEAFF. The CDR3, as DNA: TGTGCCAGCAGCGAGGGGGGCACGAACACTGAAGCTTTCTTT.

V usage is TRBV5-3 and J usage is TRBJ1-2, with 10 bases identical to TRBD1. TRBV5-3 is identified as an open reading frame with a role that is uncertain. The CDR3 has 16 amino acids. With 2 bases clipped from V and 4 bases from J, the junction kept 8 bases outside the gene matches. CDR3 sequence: CARSFVPGQGTYGYTF. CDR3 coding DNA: TGTGCCAGAAGCTTCGTACCGGGACAGGGGACCTATGGCTACACCTTC.

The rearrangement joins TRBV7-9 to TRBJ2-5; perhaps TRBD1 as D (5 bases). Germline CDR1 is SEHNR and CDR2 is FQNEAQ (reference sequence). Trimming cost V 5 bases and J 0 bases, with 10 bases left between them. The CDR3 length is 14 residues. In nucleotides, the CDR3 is TGTGCCAGCAGCGCTGACAGCCACCAAGAGACCCAGTACTTC. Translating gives CASSADSHQETQYF.

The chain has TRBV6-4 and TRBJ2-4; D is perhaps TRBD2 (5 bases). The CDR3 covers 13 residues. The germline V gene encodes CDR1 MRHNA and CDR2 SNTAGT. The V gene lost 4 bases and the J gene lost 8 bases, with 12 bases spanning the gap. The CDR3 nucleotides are TGTGCCAGCAGTGTCACGTACGGGGACATTCAGTACTTC. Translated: CASSVTYGDIQYF.

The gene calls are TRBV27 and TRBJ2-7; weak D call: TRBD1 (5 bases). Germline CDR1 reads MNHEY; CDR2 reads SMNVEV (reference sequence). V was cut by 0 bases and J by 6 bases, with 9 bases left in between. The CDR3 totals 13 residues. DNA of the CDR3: TGTGCCAGCAGTTTATCGCAGGGCAGCGAGCAGTACTTC. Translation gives CASSLSQGSEQYF.

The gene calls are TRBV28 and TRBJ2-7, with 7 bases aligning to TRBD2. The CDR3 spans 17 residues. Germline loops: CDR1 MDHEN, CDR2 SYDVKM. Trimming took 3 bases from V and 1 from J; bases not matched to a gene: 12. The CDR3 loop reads CASSFPPLGGESYEQYF. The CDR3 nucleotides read TGTGCCAGCAGTTTTCCCCCCTTGGGAGGGGAGTCCTACGAGCAGTACTTC.

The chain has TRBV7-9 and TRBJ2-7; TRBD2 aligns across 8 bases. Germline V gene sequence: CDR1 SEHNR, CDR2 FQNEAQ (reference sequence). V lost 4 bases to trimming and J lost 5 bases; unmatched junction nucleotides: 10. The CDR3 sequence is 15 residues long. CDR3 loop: CASSSTPGGLNEQYF. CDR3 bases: TGTGCCAGCAGCTCTACCCCGGGAGGGCTGAACGAGCAGTACTTC.

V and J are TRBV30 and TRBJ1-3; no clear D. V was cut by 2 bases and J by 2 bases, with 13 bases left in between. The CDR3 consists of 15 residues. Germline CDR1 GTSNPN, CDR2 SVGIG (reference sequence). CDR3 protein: CAWSTDKDPGNTIYF. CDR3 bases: TGTGCCTGGAGTACAGACAAGGATCCTGGAAACACCATATATTTT.

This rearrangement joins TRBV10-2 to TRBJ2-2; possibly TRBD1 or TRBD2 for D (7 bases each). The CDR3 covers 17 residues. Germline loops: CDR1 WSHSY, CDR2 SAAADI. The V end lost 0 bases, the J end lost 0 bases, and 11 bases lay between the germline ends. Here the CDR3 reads CASSESRGGTNTGELFF. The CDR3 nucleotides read TGCGCCAGCAGTGAGTCCAGGGGGGGAACGAACACCGGGGAGCTGTTTTTT.

Here the CDR3 reads CASSTRLAGGQETQYF. Written as DNA, the CDR3 is TGTGCCAGCAGCACCCGACTAGCGGGGGGCCAAGAGACCCAGTACTTC. The chain recombines TRBV7-8 with TRBJ2-5; 13 nucleotides match TRBD2. V lost 5 bases to trimming and J lost 1 base; unmatched junction nucleotides: 4. The V gene's germline CDR1 is SGHVS and CDR2 FQNEAQ. The length of the CDR3 is 16 residues.